The source of this TCR beta chain is a study of persistence of HIV-infected CD4 T cells. About the study: The sample holds CD4+ T cells responsive to CMV or HIV-1 Gag. Multiple blood draws of up to about 180 mL, except a couple of donors with single leukapheresis. Study-wide results and limits: Compared with CD3/CD28-stimulated cells, CMV- and Gag-responding cells showed lower TCRbeta richness.

Of note for this clone: Its specificity is unknown.

The immunoSEQ assay was version 4, run in survey mode. Here immunoSEQ multiplex PCR was the method, and the copy in TCRdb shows in-frame clones only, minus some. The repertoire has 50,000 or so clones, about 81% of them found once; the top ten carry less than 3%. The stimulus was lysate of CMV-infected fibroblasts, about 10 ug/mL. CD40L-negative CD69-negative CD45RO-high memory CD4+ T cells were sorted as populations depleted of antigen-responding cells. Germline V CDR1 and CDR2: SGHAT, FQNNGV. This CDR3 is built from 14 residues. V was trimmed by 3 bases and J by 6 bases, leaving 11 bases between them.

This rearrangement joins TRBV11-2 to TRBJ2-2, with D tentatively TRBD1 (6 bases). Source: CD4+ T cells sorted from PBMCs after approximately 19-hour stimulation, taken from a patient who received antiretroviral therapy. The receptor was derived from an adult man with HIV who was CMV-seropositive. CDR3 sequence (DNA): TGTGCCAGCAGCTTCCAGGGGTCGGCCGGGGAGCTGTTTTTT. Translating gives CASSFQGSAGELFF. Full variable domain (rest looked up from reference TRBV11-2 and TRBJ2-2): EAGVAQSPRYKIIEKRQSVAFWCNPISGHATLYWYQQILGQGPKLLIQFQNNGVVDDSQLPKDRFSAERLKGVDSTLKIQPAKLEDSAVYLCASSFQGSAGELFFGEGSRLTVL.